Given below is one T cell receptor beta chain in context. Its antigen is still unknown. V gave up 0 bases and J gave up 5 bases; unmatched junction bases: 12. This CDR3 is built from 17 residues. The germline CDR1 and CDR2 sequences are SGHNT and YYREEE (reference sequence). Only in-frame clones appear in the TCRdb table, and some are missing; sequencing was by immunoSEQ multiplex PCR. The sample records about 45,000 clones, around 88% being singletons. This record comes from a study of PD-L1 blockade in urothelial cancer. Study information: The number of prior chemotherapy regimens per patient was 0 to 3.

Locally advanced or metastatic urothelial carcinoma was diagnosed in the patients. General observations from the study: A pretreatment blood TCR clonality that fell below the median predicted better progression-free and overall survival.

This receptor was obtained from a man aged 80 or over with urothelial cancer. This sample comprised PBMCs, obtained around atezolizumab (anti-PD-L1) treatment. The V gene is TRBV5-4, the J gene TRBJ2-5; 8 nucleotides match TRBD2. The CDR3 region has the DNA TGTGCCAGCAGCTTGGCCTTCGGCGGGGGGATTGGGGAGACCCAGTACTTC. Residues: CASSLAFGGGIGETQYF.